A few counts support the clone carrying this T cell receptor (beta chain). CDR1 and CDR2 from the germline V gene are LGHNT and FRNRAP. The CDR3 totals 14 residues. Trimming shortened V by 0 bases and J by 7 bases, and 10 bases separated the two germline ends. These data belong to a study of T cells after yellow fever vaccination. One entry per CDR3 protein results from TCRdb running MiXCR on the 5' RACE reads. The data hold hundreds of thousands of distinct CDR3 sequences, with over 15% observed a single time. Sequenced here: PBMCs, sampled before the yellow fever booster vaccination. The clonotype comes from a man aged 18 to 30 who received the YFV17D yellow fever vaccine. The chain employs TRBV12-5 and TRBJ1-5; D unclear. This CDR3 is CASGLVGSRQPQHF. The DNA for the CDR3 is TGTGCTAGTGGTTTGGTGGGATCACGGCAGCCCCAGCATTTT.